This T cell receptor beta chain was documented in a study of blood T cell repertoires in COVID-19. Study summary: Sites across the United States, Italy and Spain contributed samples from acute and convalescent COVID-19. PBMCs, B-cell-depleted T cells, or T cells provided the cDNA or gDNA that made up the material.

The CDR3 runs to 17 residues. CDR1 and CDR2 from the germline V gene are MGHDK and SYGVNS. The V segment lost 7 bases and the J segment 0 bases; nucleotides outside the gene matches: 13. Libraries were prepared by immunoSEQ multiplex PCR; TCRdb keeps only in-frame clonotypes and omits some of them. Here the sample spans about 200,000 clones, roughly 84% being singletons. The clonotype was recovered from a human donor in a cohort sampled during active COVID-19. The source material was peripheral blood. This chain joins TRBV25-1 and TRBJ2-7; 9 bases match TRBD2. The CDR3 sequence is CASTPSKAGGSSYEQYF. The CDR3, as DNA: TGTGCCAGCACCCCTTCTAAAGCGGGAGGCAGCTCCTACGAGCAGTACTTC.